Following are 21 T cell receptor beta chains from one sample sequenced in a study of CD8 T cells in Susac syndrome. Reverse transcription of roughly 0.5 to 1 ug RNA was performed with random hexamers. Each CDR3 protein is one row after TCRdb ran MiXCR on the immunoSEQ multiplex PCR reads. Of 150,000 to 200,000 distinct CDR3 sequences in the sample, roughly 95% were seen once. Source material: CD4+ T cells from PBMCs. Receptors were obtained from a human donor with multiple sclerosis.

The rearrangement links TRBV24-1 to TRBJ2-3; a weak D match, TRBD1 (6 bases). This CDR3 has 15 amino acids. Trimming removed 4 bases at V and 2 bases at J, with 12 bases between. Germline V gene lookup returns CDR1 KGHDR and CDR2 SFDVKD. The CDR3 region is CATSDPAGDTDTQYF. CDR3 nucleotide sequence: TGTGCCACCAGTGACCCTGCAGGGGACACAGATACGCAGTATTTT.

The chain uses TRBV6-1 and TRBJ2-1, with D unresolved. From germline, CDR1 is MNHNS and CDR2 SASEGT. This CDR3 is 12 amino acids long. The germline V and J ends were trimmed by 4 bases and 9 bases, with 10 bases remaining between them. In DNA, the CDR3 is TGTGCCAGCAGTGTAAGGGTGGGTGAGCAGTTCTTC. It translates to CASSVRVGEQFF.

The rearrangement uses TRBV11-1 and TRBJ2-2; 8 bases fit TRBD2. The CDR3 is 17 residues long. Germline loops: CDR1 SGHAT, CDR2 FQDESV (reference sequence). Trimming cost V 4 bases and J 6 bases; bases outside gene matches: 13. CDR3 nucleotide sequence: TGTGCCAGCAGCTCCTCCCGGAGCGGGAGATTAGCCGGGGAGCTGTTTTTT. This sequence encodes CASSSSRSGRLAGELFF.

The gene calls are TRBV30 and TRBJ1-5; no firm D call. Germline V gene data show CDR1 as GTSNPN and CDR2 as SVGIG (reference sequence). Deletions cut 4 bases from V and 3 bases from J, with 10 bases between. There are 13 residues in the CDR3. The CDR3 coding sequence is TGTGCCTGGAATCGGAGTCCCAATCAGCCCCAGCATTTT. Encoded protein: CAWNRSPNQPQHF.

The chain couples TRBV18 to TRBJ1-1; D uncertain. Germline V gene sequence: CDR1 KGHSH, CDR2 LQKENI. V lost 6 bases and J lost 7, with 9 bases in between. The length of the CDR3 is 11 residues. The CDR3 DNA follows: TGTGCCAGCTCCCTGGAGGTTGAAGCTTTCTTT. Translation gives CASSLEVEAFF.

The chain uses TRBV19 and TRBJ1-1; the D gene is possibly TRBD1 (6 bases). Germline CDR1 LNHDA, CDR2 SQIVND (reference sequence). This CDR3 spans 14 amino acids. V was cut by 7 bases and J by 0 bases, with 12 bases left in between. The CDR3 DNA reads TGTGCCAGTACCCGGGGGGACATGAACACTGAAGCTTTCTTT. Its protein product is CASTRGDMNTEAFF.

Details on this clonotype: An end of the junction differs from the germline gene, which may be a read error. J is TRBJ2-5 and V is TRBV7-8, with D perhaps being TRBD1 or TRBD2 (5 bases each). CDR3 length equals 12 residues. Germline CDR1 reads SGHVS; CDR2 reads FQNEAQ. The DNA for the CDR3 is TGTGCCAGCAGCTCGGGGCAAGTGACCCAGTACTTC. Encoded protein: CASSSGQVTQYF.

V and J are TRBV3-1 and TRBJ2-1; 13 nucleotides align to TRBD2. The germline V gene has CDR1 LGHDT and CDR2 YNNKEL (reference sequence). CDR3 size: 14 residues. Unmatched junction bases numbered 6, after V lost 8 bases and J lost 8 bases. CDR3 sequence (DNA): TGTGCCAGCTGTAGGACTAGCGGGAGTTATGAGCAGTTCTTC. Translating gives CASCRTSGSYEQFF.

Here the CDR3 reads CASSQAVGLHLTDTQYF. CDR3 in DNA: TGCGCCAGCAGCCAAGCCGTAGGCCTACACCTAACAGATACGCAGTATTTT. The chain has TRBV4-1 and TRBJ2-3; D uncertain. Trimming cost V 1 base and J 3 bases, with 17 bases left between them. This CDR3 is built from 17 residues. Looked up from germline, CDR1 is MGHRA and CDR2 is YSYEKL.

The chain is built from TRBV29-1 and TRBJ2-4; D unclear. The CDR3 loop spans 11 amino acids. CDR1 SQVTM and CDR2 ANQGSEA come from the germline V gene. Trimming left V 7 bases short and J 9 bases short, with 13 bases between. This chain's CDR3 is CSGGSFSIQYF. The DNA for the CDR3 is TGCAGCGGTGGCTCATTTTCCATTCAGTACTTC.

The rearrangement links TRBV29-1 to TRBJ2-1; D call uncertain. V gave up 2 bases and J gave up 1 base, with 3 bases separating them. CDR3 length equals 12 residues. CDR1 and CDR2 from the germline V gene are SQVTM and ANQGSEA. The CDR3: CSVEQSYNEQFF. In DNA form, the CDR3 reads TGCAGCGTTGAACAATCCTACAATGAGCAGTTCTTC.

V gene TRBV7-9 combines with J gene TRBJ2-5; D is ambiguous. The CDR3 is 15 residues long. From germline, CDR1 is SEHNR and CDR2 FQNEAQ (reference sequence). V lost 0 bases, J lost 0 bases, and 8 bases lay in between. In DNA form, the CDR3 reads TGTGCCAGCAGCTTAGCGGTTAAGTACCAAGAGACCCAGTACTTC. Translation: CASSLAVKYQETQYF.

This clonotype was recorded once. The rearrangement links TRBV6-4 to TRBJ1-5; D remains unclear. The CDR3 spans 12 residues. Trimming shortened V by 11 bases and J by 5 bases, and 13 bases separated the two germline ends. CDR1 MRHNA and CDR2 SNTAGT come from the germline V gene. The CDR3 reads CAPWADHQPQHF. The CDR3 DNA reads TGTGCCCCTTGGGCGGATCATCAGCCCCAGCATTTT.

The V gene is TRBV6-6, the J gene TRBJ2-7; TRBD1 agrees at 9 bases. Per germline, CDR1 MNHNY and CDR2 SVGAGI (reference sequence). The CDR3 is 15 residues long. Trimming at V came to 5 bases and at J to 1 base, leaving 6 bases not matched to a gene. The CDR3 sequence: CASSSRDRASYEQYF. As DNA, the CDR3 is TGTGCCAGCAGTAGCCGGGACAGGGCATCCTACGAGCAGTACTTC.

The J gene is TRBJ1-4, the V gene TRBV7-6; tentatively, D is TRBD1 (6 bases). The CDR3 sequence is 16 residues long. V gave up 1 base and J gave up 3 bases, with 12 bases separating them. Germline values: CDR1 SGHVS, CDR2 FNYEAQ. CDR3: CASSLEGVGANEKLFF. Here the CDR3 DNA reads TGTGCCAGCAGCTTAGAGGGGGTCGGTGCTAATGAAAAACTGTTTTTT.

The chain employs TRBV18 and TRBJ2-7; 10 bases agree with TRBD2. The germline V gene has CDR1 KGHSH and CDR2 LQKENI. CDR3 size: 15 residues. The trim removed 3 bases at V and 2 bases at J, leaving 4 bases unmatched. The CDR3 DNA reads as TGTGCCAGCTCACCCGGTAGCGGGAGGACCTACGAGCAGTACTTC. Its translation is CASSPGSGRTYEQYF.

The CDR3 sequence: CSVGRWDNEQFF. The CDR3 coding sequence is TGCAGCGTTGGGAGGTGGGACAATGAGCAGTTCTTC. The chain joins TRBV29-1 to TRBJ2-1, with a tentative D call TRBD2 (5 bases). The CDR3 loop spans 12 amino acids. The germline V gene encodes CDR1 SQVTM and CDR2 ANQGSEA. Trimming removed 4 bases from V and 5 bases from J, with 9 bases in between.

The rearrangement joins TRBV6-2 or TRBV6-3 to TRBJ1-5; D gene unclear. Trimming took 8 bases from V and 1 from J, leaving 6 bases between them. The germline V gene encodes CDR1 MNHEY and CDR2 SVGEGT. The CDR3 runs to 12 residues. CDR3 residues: CASGTSNQPQHF. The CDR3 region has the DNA TGTGCCAGCGGTACAAGCAATCAGCCCCAGCATTTT.

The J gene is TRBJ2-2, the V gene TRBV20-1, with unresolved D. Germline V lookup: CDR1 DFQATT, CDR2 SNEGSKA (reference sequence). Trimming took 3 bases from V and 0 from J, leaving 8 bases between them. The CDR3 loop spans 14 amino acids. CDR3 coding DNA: TGCAGTGCTAGGGCCCCCGCGAACACCGGGGAGCTGTTTTTT. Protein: CSARAPANTGELFF.

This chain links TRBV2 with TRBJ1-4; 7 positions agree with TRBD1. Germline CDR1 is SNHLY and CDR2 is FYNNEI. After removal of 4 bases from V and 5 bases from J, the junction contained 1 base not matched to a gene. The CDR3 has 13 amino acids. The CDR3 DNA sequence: TGTGCCAGCAGTGCAGGGGGGAATGAAAAACTGTTTTTT. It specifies CASSAGGNEKLFF.

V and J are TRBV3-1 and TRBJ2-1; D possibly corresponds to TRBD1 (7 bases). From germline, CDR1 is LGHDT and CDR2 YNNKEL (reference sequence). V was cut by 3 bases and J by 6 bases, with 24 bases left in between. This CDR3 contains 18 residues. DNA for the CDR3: TGTGCCAGCAGCCAGACCACCCGGGGGAGACAGGGTCGCAATGAGCAGTTCTTC. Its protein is CASSQTTRGRQGRNEQFF.